This T cell receptor (beta chain) was recorded in a study of vaccination effects on CD4 cells after COVID-19. Study results and limitations: There was marked clonal contraction among infection- and vaccine-induced clones late after vaccination.

Sequenced by immunoSEQ multiplex PCR; TCRdb stores in-frame clones only, minus some. The table lists approximately 54,000 clones, over 80% of them singletons. Remarks on this clone: Its matching antigen is unknown.

Sequencing followed a ViraFEST assay step that expanded antigen-specific CD4+ T cells with viral peptide pools. Culture lasted approximately 10 days before CD4+ T cell isolation. On both days 3 and 7, half of the culture medium was replaced with IL-2 medium. V shed 4 bases and J 4 bases; nucleotides not matched to a gene: 7. From germline, CDR1 is SGDLS and CDR2 YYNGEE. The CDR3 spans 14 residues. The receptor comes from a human donor who received a COVID-19 vaccine. This sequence joins TRBV9 and TRBJ2-5; 7 bases agree with TRBD1. The sequenced sample was CD4+ T cells from PBMCs cultured with HCoV-229E spike peptides, obtained before COVID-19 vaccination. The DNA for the CDR3 is TGTGCCAGCAGCCCCCGACAGGGACGAGAGACCCAGTACTTC. Amino acids: CASSPRQGRETQYF.